A single sample gave rise to the 22 T cell receptor beta chains below, sequenced in a study of OX40 agonist ivuxolimab in advanced cancers. Clones were read by immunoSEQ multiplex PCR, and TCRdb kept only the in-frame ones, dropping some. The data hold roughly 110,000 clones, with approximately 90% observed a single time. The specimen comprised CD4+ or CD8+ T cells sorted from blood, sampled in a trial of the OX40 agonist ivuxolimab. Receptors originate from an adult with an advanced solid tumor such as melanoma, head and neck, liver or kidney cancer.

The chain uses TRBV7-9 and TRBJ2-1; 8 positions agree with TRBD2. Losses at the gene ends were 1 base for V and 1 base for J; bases not matched to a gene: 6. The CDR3 is 17 amino acids. CDR1 is SEHNR and CDR2 is FQNEAQ in the germline V gene (reference sequence). The CDR3 DNA reads TGTGCCAGCAGCTTAGTTCGCGGGGGGAATTCCTACAATGAGCAGTTCTTC. Translation gives CASSLVRGGNSYNEQFF.

The chain carries TRBV9 and TRBJ2-3, with D unresolved. CDR1 is SGDLS and CDR2 is YYNGEE in the germline V gene. The CDR3 contains 14 residues. Trimming removed 3 bases from V and 6 bases from J, with 14 bases in between. In DNA form, the CDR3 reads TGTGCCAGCAGCGCCTTAAGGTCGGTGGATACGCAGTATTTT. It encodes CASSALRSVDTQYF.

The chain couples TRBV9 to TRBJ1-1; D is undetermined. The CDR3 totals 13 residues. Trimming cost V 0 bases and J 1 base, with 4 bases left between them. The germline gives CDR1 SGDLS, CDR2 YYNGEE. The CDR3 DNA reads as TGTGCCAGCAGCGTAGACCGGAACACTGAAGCTTTCTTT. It codes for CASSVDRNTEAFF.

V usage is TRBV5-1 and J usage is TRBJ1-2; maybe TRBD1 (5 bases). The CDR3 is 15 residues long. The V end lost 0 bases, the J end lost 0 bases, and 9 bases lay between the germline ends. Germline values: CDR1 SGHRS, CDR2 YFSETQ. CDR3 residues: CASSLGGNPNYGYTF. CDR3 nucleotides: TGCGCCAGCAGCTTGGGGGGGAATCCTAACTATGGCTACACCTTC.

This chain joins TRBV6-6 and TRBJ2-1; D possibly corresponds to TRBD1 (6 bases). This CDR3 contains 13 residues. V lost 4 bases, J lost 9 bases, and 13 bases lay in between. Germline CDR1 and CDR2: MNHNY and SVGAGI (reference sequence). CDR3 protein: CASSSEQGSEQFF. The CDR3 DNA reads as TGTGCCAGCAGTTCCGAACAGGGTAGTGAGCAGTTCTTC.

The chain employs TRBV11-3 and TRBJ2-1, with D unclear. Trimming shortened V by 2 bases and J by 2 bases, and 10 bases separated the two germline ends. The CDR3 totals 15 residues. In germline, CDR1 is SGHNT, CDR2 YENEEA. DNA for the CDR3: TGTGCCAGCAGCTTATCTTCGTGGGCCTACAATGAGCAGTTCTTC. Protein product: CASSLSSWAYNEQFF.

This clone showed up just a few times. The V and J genes are TRBV7-2 and TRBJ1-1, with D hard to call. The V and J ends lost 2 bases and 7 bases respectively, with 20 bases between them. Germline V CDR1 and CDR2: SGHTA, FQGNSA. This CDR3 is built from 16 residues. CDR3 nucleotide sequence: TGTGCCAGCAGCTTATACGGTAACCGTCGGTGGGATGAAGCTTTCTTT. Its translation is CASSLYGNRRWDEAFF.

CDR3 coding DNA: TGCGCCAGCAGCTTAAGGGACAATGGTTCGGGCACCTTC. It translates to CASSLRDNGSGTF. This sequence joins TRBV5-1 and TRBJ1-2; tentative D call: TRBD1 (6 bases). The germline V gene encodes CDR1 SGHRS and CDR2 YFSETQ. Trimming left V 2 bases short and J 13 bases short, with 18 bases between. The CDR3 spans 13 residues.

This clone was detected once. The gene calls are TRBV7-9 and TRBJ2-7; D may be TRBD2 (6 bases). CDR1 is SEHNR, CDR2 FQNEAQ, per germline (reference sequence). The CDR3 spans 13 residues. The germline V and J ends were trimmed by 4 bases and 3 bases, with 10 bases remaining between them. DNA for the CDR3: TGTGCCAGCAGCTCGGGACTTAACTACGAGCAGTACTTC. This gives the protein CASSSGLNYEQYF. Drawing the rest from reference TRBV7-9 and TRBJ2-7, the complete variable domain is DTGVSQNPRHKITKRGQNVTFRCDPISEHNRLYWYRQTLGQGPEFLTYFQNEAQLEKSRLLSDRFSAERPKGSFSTLEIQRTEQGDSAMYLCASSSGLNYEQYFGPGTRLTVT.

Note on this clone: Within the sample, other DNA sequences also encode this same CDR3. The genes are TRBV30 and TRBJ2-1; D remains ambiguous. This CDR3 has 10 amino acids. V was clipped by 2 bases and J by 7 bases, with 3 bases between them. Germline-derived CDR1 and CDR2 are GTSNPN and SVGIG (reference sequence). The CDR3 is CAWSRNEQFF. The CDR3 DNA sequence: TGTGCCTGGAGTAGGAATGAGCAGTTCTTC.

This clone was detected only a few times. This chain connects TRBV7-3 to TRBJ1-2, with 7 bases lining up with TRBD1. With V trimmed by 5 bases and J by 5 bases, 11 bases remained unmatched. The germline V gene has CDR1 SGHTA and CDR2 FQGTGA. This CDR3 contains 15 residues. CDR3 region: CASSHAPGQQYGYTF. The CDR3 DNA reads TGTGCCAGCAGCCACGCCCCGGGACAGCAATATGGCTACACCTTC.

V usage is TRBV10-1 and J usage is TRBJ1-2, with D perhaps matching TRBD1 (6 bases). The CDR3 covers 13 residues. From germline, CDR1 is WNHNN and CDR2 SYGVQD (reference sequence). Trimming shortened V by 6 bases and J by 2 bases, and 10 bases separated the two germline ends. This chain's CDR3 is CASSSGENYGYTF. The CDR3 DNA follows: TGCGCCAGCAGCTCAGGGGAGAACTATGGCTACACCTTC.

The chain joins TRBV12-2 to TRBJ2-7; the table's D call, TRBD2, was not checked against the DNA. TRBV12-2 is annotated as a pseudogene. The CDR3 runs to 16 residues. For the CDR3, the DNA is TGTGCAAGTCGCCAGCCCAATGGGGGAGGCTCCTACGAGCAGTACTTC. The encoded protein is CASRQPNGGGSYEQYF.

V gene TRBV28 combines with J gene TRBJ2-1, with D maybe TRBD1 (5 bases). Per germline, CDR1 MDHEN and CDR2 SYDVKM. The CDR3 has 17 amino acids. V was shortened by 2 bases and J by 2 bases, with 16 bases between the two germline ends. CDR3 DNA sequence: TGTGCCAGCAGTTTAGGAATAGGGCAGGGAACCTACAATGAGCAGTTCTTC. Protein sequence: CASSLGIGQGTYNEQFF. The whole variable domain, filled in from reference TRBV28 and TRBJ2-1, reads DVKVTQSSRYLVKRTGEKVFLECVQDMDHENMFWYRQDPGLGLRLIYFSYDVKMKEKGDIPEGYSVSREKKERFSLILESASTNQTSMYLCASSLGIGQGTYNEQFFGPGTRLTVL.

The CDR3 is CASSLAFRGVEQFF. CDR3 sequence (DNA): TGTGCCAGCAGCTTAGCGTTCAGGGGGGTTGAGCAGTTCTTC. The chain links TRBV7-9 to TRBJ2-1; TRBD1 is a possible D gene (7 bases). This CDR3 contains 14 residues. The V and J ends lost 0 bases and 9 bases respectively, with 12 bases between them. Germline V gene sequence: CDR1 SEHNR, CDR2 FQNEAQ (reference sequence).

This clone was counted a few times. The chain recombines TRBV2 with TRBJ1-5; no clear D. The germline gives CDR1 SNHLY, CDR2 FYNNEI. The CDR3 totals 13 residues. V was trimmed by 3 bases and J by 4 bases, leaving 7 bases between them. The DNA of the CDR3 is TGTGCCAGCAGTGAGGAGGGAAATCAGCCCCAGCATTTT. Translated: CASSEEGNQPQHF.

The J gene is TRBJ2-7, the V gene TRBV2; TRBD1 aligns across 8 bases. This CDR3 has 16 residues. V shed 4 bases, J shed 4 bases, and the junction held 12 bases outside the gene matches. The germline CDR1 and CDR2 sequences are SNHLY and FYNNEI. CDR3 sequence: CASSGPWTGISYEQYF. The CDR3 region has the DNA TGTGCCAGCAGTGGTCCCTGGACAGGGATTTCTTACGAGCAGTACTTC.

The V call is TRBV28, the J call TRBJ2-2; the D gene is possibly TRBD2 (5 bases). The CDR3 runs 15 residues. Germline V gene lookup returns CDR1 MDHEN and CDR2 SYDVKM. V lost 1 base and J lost 6, with 12 bases in between. CDR3 in amino acids: CASSLSLTLAGELFF. The CDR3 coding sequence is TGTGCCAGCAGTTTATCCCTGACACTAGCCGGGGAGCTGTTTTTT.

The chain combines TRBV9 with TRBJ2-1; 11 nucleotides align to TRBD2. The length of the CDR3 is 15 residues. Losses at the gene ends were 2 bases for V and 2 bases for J; bases not matched to a gene: 0. From germline, CDR1 is SGDLS and CDR2 YYNGEE. CDR3 in amino acids: CASSVGLAAYNEQFF. In nucleotides, the CDR3 is TGTGCCAGCAGCGTGGGACTAGCGGCCTACAATGAGCAGTTCTTC.

CDR3 sequence: CASSPTGASLAKNIQYF. The CDR3 DNA is TGTGCCAGTAGTCCCACAGGGGCCTCACTAGCCAAAAACATTCAGTACTTC. V usage is TRBV19 and J usage is TRBJ2-4, with 7 bases matching TRBD1. The CDR3 extends over 17 amino acids. The junction had 10 bases not matched to a gene; V was cut back by 5 bases and J by 0 bases. Germline V gene data show CDR1 as LNHDA and CDR2 as SQIVND (reference sequence).

The table lists this clone with a few counts. The chain uses TRBV7-9 and TRBJ1-2, with unresolved D. The CDR3 covers 11 residues. The V gene's germline CDR1 is SEHNR and CDR2 FQNEAQ (reference sequence). The V end was cut by 5 bases, the J end by 8 bases, with 9 bases between. The CDR3 is CASSASRGYTF. The CDR3 coding sequence is TGTGCCAGCAGCGCAAGTCGAGGCTACACCTTC.

The chain recombines TRBV28 with TRBJ1-2; D is ambiguous. CDR3 length: 13 amino acids. V was cut by 4 bases and J by 8 bases, with 14 bases left in between. CDR1 is MDHEN and CDR2 is SYDVKM in the germline V gene. Here the CDR3 reads CASSSRAGGGYTF. The CDR3 nucleotides read TGTGCCAGCAGTTCCCGGGCAGGTGGGGGCTACACCTTC.